This T cell receptor beta chain is drawn from a study of blood T cell repertoires in COVID-19. In the study overall: The study drew acute and convalescent COVID-19 samples from the United States, Italy and Spain.

The CDR3 contains 14 residues. The germline CDR1 and CDR2 sequences are MDHEN and SYDVKM. V dropped 3 bases and J dropped 8 bases, with 11 bases sitting between them. This clone has a single count. Individuals drawn from approximately 26 US areas were about 18 to 100 years old. Assay used: immunoSEQ multiplex PCR; TCRdb lists only in-frame clones, some missing. The sample records 400,000 or so clones, less than 95% being singletons. The chain uses TRBV28 and TRBJ1-6, with D hard to call. The sequence was collected from a man aged 18 to 29 who had recovered from COVID-19. Sequences were obtained from PBMCs or T cells enriched from blood (not recorded which). CDR3 amino acids: CASSLPGRDSPLHF. CDR3 nucleotides: TGTGCCAGCAGTTTGCCCGGGAGGGATTCACCCCTCCACTTT.